These 18 T cell receptor beta chains came from one sample sequenced in a study of blood T cells in healthy people across ages. Then a second PCR, running roughly 6 to 11 cycles, was carried out with a sample-barcoded 5' primer and a J-beta primer mix. TCRdb passed the 5' RACE reads through MiXCR, listing each CDR3 protein once. This table has about 1.5 million distinct CDR3 sequences, approximately 42% appearing once. The sequenced sample consisted of blood. Source of these receptors: a woman younger than 35 in good health.

This clonotype has only a few counts. The chain is built from TRBV20-1 and TRBJ2-3; TRBD2 matches 10 bases. V gave up 3 bases and J gave up 4 bases; unmatched junction bases: 7. CDR1 is DFQATT and CDR2 is SNEGSKA in the germline V gene (reference sequence). This CDR3 is built from 15 residues. The chain's CDR3 is CSASERGGPPDTQYF. CDR3 nucleotide sequence: TGCAGTGCTAGTGAGCGGGGGGGCCCCCCAGATACGCAGTATTTT.

The chain links TRBV29-1 to TRBJ2-6; TRBD1 might be the D (6 bases). Germline V gene sequence: CDR1 SQVTM, CDR2 ANQGSEA. Trimming pared 6 bases from V and 3 bases from J, leaving 15 bases between. The CDR3 loop spans 15 amino acids. The CDR3, as DNA: TGCAGCGTCACTGCAGGGGCGATTGGGGCCAACGTCCTGACTTTC. This codes for CSVTAGAIGANVLTF.

A single count supports this clonotype. This sequence joins TRBV12-3 or TRBV12-4 and TRBJ2-1; 11 positions agree with TRBD2. V shed 3 bases, J shed 6 bases, and the junction held 4 bases outside the gene matches. The CDR3 runs 15 residues. The CDR3 loop reads CASSFGLAGSNEQFF. The CDR3 coding sequence is TGTGCCAGCAGTTTCGGACTAGCGGGTTCCAATGAGCAGTTCTTC.

This clonotype has only a few counts. The chain combines TRBV13 with TRBJ2-1; weak D call: TRBD2 (7 bases). This CDR3 has 14 amino acids. The V and J ends lost 3 bases and 5 bases respectively, with 11 bases between them. Germline CDR1 PRHDT, CDR2 FYEKMQ (reference sequence). CDR3 coding DNA: TGTGCCAGCAGCTTGGGGCGGGGGCACAATGAGCAGTTCTTC. It translates to CASSLGRGHNEQFF.

This clonotype was seen a few times. DNA for the CDR3: TGTGCCAGCACCCAAGGCTTTTTCACAGATACGCAGTATTTT. Amino acids: CASTQGFFTDTQYF. The rearrangement uses TRBV28 and TRBJ2-3; D is unclear. The CDR3 extends over 14 amino acids. The germline gives CDR1 MDHEN, CDR2 SYDVKM. V was trimmed by 7 bases and J by 2 bases, leaving 13 bases between them.

The chain couples TRBV9 to TRBJ1-2; D is unresolved. Germline CDR1 reads SGDLS; CDR2 reads YYNGEE. Between the trimmed V and J ends, which lost 0 bases and 3 bases, there was a span of 12 bases. CDR3 length: 15 residues. The CDR3 sequence is CASSVVPAGDYGYTF. In nucleotides, the CDR3 is TGTGCCAGCAGCGTAGTTCCAGCGGGTGACTATGGCTACACCTTC. Looking up the rest from reference TRBV9 and TRBJ1-2 gives the full variable domain: DSGVTQTPKHLITATGQRVTLRCSPRSGDLSVYWYQQSLDQGLQFLIQYYNGEERAKGNILERFSAQQFPDLHSELNLSSLELGDSALYFCASSVVPAGDYGYTFGSGTRLTVV.

Only a few counts were recorded for this clonotype. The rearrangement uses TRBV20-1 and TRBJ2-3, with no clear D. Germline loops: CDR1 DFQATT, CDR2 SNEGSKA (reference sequence). V lost 6 bases and J 2 bases, leaving 15 bases between the germline ends. The CDR3 totals 14 residues. The CDR3 DNA reads TGCAGTGCCCTCGCTAGGGAAACCACAGATACGCAGTATTTT. It translates to CSALARETTDTQYF.

This chain uses TRBV5-1 with TRBJ1-2; TRBD1 is a possible D gene (5 bases). V lost 4 bases and J lost 4, with 17 bases in between. This CDR3 contains 15 residues. Germline loops: CDR1 SGHRS, CDR2 YFSETQ. The CDR3 sequence: CASSTGDGEFYGYTF. In nucleotides, the CDR3 is TGCGCCAGCAGCACTGGGGACGGTGAATTCTATGGCTACACCTTC.

This clonotype was observed a handful of times. This chain connects TRBV5-6 to TRBJ1-1; possible D gene TRBD1, 5 bases. Looked up from germline, CDR1 is SGHDT and CDR2 is YYEEEE. V shed 2 bases and J shed 5 bases, with 19 bases lying between them. This CDR3 region has 16 residues. CDR3 in amino acids: CASSLDLLRGRTEAFF. The DNA of the CDR3 is TGTGCCAGCAGCTTAGATCTCCTGCGGGGGAGGACTGAAGCTTTCTTT.

The chain couples TRBV20-1 to TRBJ2-3; a possible D gene is TRBD2 (5 bases). The CDR3 loop spans 11 amino acids. V lost 5 bases and J 6 bases, leaving 9 bases between the germline ends. Per germline, CDR1 DFQATT and CDR2 SNEGSKA (reference sequence). CDR3 DNA: TGCAGTGCTGGACTTGGGGATACGCAGTATTTT. This sequence encodes CSAGLGDTQYF.

The chain has TRBV15 and TRBJ1-5; D remains ambiguous. Germline CDR1 is LNHNV and CDR2 is YYDKDF (reference sequence). This CDR3 spans 12 amino acids. Trimming took 4 bases from V and 1 from J, leaving 2 bases between them. CDR3 sequence: CATSNSNQPQHF. The CDR3 region has the DNA TGTGCCACCAGCAACAGCAATCAGCCCCAGCATTTT.

In its sample, this clonotype was seen a few times. The chain couples TRBV28 to TRBJ1-2, with 7 bases fitting TRBD1. Germline loops: CDR1 MDHEN, CDR2 SYDVKM. This CDR3 has 12 residues. V was pared by 2 bases and J by 7 bases, with 1 base of the junction left unmatched. CDR3 sequence (DNA): TGTGCCAGCAGTTTAAGGGGGCTTGGCTACACCTTC. The encoded protein is CASSLRGLGYTF.

The genes are TRBV12-3 or TRBV12-4 and TRBJ1-5; 10 nucleotides line up with TRBD1. The CDR3 covers 15 residues. After removal of 4 bases from V and 7 bases from J, the junction contained 7 bases not matched to a gene. In nucleotides, the CDR3 is TGTGCCAGCAGTTCAGGGACAGGGGTAGGACAGCCCCAGCATTTT. Protein: CASSSGTGVGQPQHF.

This rearrangement joins TRBV3-1 to TRBJ2-7; no definite D call. This CDR3 has 15 amino acids. CDR1 is LGHDT and CDR2 is YNNKEL in the germline V gene (reference sequence). Trimming cost V 3 bases and J 0 bases, with 12 bases left between them. DNA for the CDR3: TGTGCCAGCAGCCATGGGGTGGAAAGCTCCTACGAGCAGTACTTC. It codes for CASSHGVESSYEQYF.

Only a few counts were recorded for this clonotype. This CDR3 is CASSSGQGRSNEQFF. The CDR3 nucleotides are TGTGCCAGCAGCTCGGGACAGGGCAGGAGCAATGAGCAGTTCTTC. This rearrangement joins TRBV11-3 to TRBJ2-1, with TRBD1 matching over 9 bases. Per the germline V gene, CDR1 is SGHNT and CDR2 is YENEEA. CDR3 length: 15 residues. With V trimmed by 4 bases and J by 6 bases, 7 bases remained unmatched.

This clonotype has more than one count but fewer than ten. The gene calls are TRBV11-2 and TRBJ2-5; D unresolved. Germline V gene sequence: CDR1 SGHAT, CDR2 FQNNGV. The ends were cut back, 7 bases at V and 11 bases at J, with 20 bases in the middle. CDR3 size: 13 residues. Written as DNA, the CDR3 is TGTGCCAGCAACTATAACCACGGCAATGAGCAGTACTTC. Translating gives CASNYNHGNEQYF.

The table lists this clonotype with a few counts. The chain couples TRBV5-1 to TRBJ1-4, with D perhaps matching TRBD1 (5 bases). The CDR3 totals 14 residues. Trimming shortened V by 1 base and J by 6 bases, and 10 bases separated the two germline ends. The V gene's germline CDR1 is SGHRS and CDR2 YFSETQ. CDR3 sequence reads: CASSLQGLDEKLFF. CDR3 DNA: TGCGCCAGCAGCTTGCAGGGATTGGATGAAAAACTGTTTTTT.

In its sample, this clonotype was seen once. J is TRBJ1-2 and V is TRBV18; no firm D call. There are 14 residues in the CDR3. The V gene's germline CDR1 is KGHSH and CDR2 LQKENI. V was trimmed by 5 bases and J by 0 bases, leaving 10 bases between them. The CDR3 bases are TGTGCCAGCTCATGGCGGCTAGCTAACTATGGCTACACCTTC. Translated, it gives CASSWRLANYGYTF.